This TCR beta chain came from a study of T-cell reconstitution after alpha-beta-depleted transplantation in children. V dropped 0 bases and J dropped 2 bases, with 13 bases sitting between them. In germline, CDR1 is MNHEY, CDR2 SVGEGT. There are 16 residues in the CDR3. Molecular barcoding with unique molecular identifiers was used for the TCRbeta library. TCRdb ran MiXCR on the PCR reads and lists one entry per CDR3 protein. The sample comprises about 370,000 distinct CDR3 sequences, approximately 20% of which are singletons, and around 3.9% rests with the top ten. This rearrangement joins TRBV6-2 or TRBV6-3 to TRBJ1-2; D call uncertain. The TCR was taken from a human donor who donated a stem cell graft to a child with acute myeloid leukemia. The specimen was PBMCs from the stem cell graft donor, collected from the stem cell graft. The CDR3 loop reads CASSYSRPVSNYGYTF. CDR3 coding DNA: TGTGCCAGCAGTTACTCGAGACCGGTTTCCAACTATGGCTACACCTTC.